This T cell receptor (beta chain) was identified during a study of cytomegalovirus exposure and HLA in healthy donors. Between the trimmed V and J ends, which lost 1 base and 5 bases, there was a span of 15 bases. The CDR3 has 15 residues. Per germline, CDR1 SGHAT and CDR2 FQNNGV. Study-level findings and limits: For most TCR sequences rarity was the rule, although some public TCRs occurred in many donors. When analyzed later, a missense DCLRE1C variant was found to be linked to TCR beta V- and J-gene trimming. In a later analysis, productive TCRs from donors in an Asian-associated ancestry cluster reportedly carried fewer N-insertions than the cohort mean. Judged likely to be a sequencing artifact was a cluster of highly shared sequence variants.

It was with 60 Vbeta and 13 Jbeta primers that the PCR ran. The data were produced by immunoSEQ multiplex PCR, yet TCRdb's version contains in-frame clones alone and is incomplete. This table has about 190,000 clones, roughly 83% appearing once. Worth noting for this clone: Its matching antigen is unknown.

The sequence came from a woman aged 45-60 years in good health and CMV-seronegative. Sequenced: PBMCs. The chain uses TRBV11-2 and TRBJ2-7; D possibly corresponds to TRBD2 (6 bases). The CDR3 here is CASSLVGAPGDEQYF. In nucleotides, the CDR3 is TGTGCCAGCAGCTTAGTTGGGGCGCCGGGGGACGAGCAGTACTTC.